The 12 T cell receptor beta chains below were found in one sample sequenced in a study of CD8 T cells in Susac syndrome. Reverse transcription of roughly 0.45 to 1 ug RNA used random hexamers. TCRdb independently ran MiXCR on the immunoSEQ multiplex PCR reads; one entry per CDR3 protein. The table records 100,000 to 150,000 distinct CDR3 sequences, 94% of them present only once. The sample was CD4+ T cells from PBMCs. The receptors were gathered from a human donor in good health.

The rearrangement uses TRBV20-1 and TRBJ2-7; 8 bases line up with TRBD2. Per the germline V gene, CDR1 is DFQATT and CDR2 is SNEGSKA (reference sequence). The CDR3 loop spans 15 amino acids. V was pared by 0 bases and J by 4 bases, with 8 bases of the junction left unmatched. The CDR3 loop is CSARDLAGGSYEQYF. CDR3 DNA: TGCAGTGCTAGAGATCTGGCGGGAGGCTCATACGAGCAGTACTTC.

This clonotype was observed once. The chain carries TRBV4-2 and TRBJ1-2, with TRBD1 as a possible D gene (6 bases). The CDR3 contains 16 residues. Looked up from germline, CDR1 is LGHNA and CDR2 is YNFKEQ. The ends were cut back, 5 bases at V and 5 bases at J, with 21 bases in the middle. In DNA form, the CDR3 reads TGTGCCAGCAGCTCCGGCGGGGGGGCGCGGGAGTATGGCTACACCTTC. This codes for CASSSGGGAREYGYTF.

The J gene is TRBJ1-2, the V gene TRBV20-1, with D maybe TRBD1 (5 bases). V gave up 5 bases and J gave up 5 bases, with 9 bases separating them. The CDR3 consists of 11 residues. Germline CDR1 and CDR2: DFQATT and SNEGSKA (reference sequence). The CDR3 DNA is TGCAGTGCTTCCGGGGGTTATGGCTACACCTTC. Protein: CSASGGYGYTF.

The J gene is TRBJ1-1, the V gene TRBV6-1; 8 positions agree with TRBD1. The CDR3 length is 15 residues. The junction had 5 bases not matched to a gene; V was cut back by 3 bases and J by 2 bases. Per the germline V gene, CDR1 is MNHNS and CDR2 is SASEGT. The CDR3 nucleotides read TGTGCCAGCAGTGACCCCGGACAGGGAAACACTGAAGCTTTCTTT. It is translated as CASSDPGQGNTEAFF.

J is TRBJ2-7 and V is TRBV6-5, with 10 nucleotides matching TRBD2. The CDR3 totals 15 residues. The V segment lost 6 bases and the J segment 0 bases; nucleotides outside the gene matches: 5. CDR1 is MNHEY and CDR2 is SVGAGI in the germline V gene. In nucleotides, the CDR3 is TGTGCCAGCAGGACGACTAGCGGGCTCTCCTACGAGCAGTACTTC. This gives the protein CASRTTSGLSYEQYF.

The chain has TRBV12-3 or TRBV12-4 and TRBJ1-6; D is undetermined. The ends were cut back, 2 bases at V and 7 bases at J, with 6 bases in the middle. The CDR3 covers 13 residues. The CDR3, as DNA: TGTGCCAGCAGTTTATGGCGGAATTCACCCCTCCACTTT. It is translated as CASSLWRNSPLHF.

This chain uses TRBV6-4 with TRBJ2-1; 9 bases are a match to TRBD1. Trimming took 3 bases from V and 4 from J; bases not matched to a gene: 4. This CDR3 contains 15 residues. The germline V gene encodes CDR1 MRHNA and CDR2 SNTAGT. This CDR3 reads CASSEGQGQYNEQFF. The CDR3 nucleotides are TGTGCCAGCAGTGAGGGACAGGGACAATACAATGAGCAGTTCTTC.

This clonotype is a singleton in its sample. Here the CDR3 DNA reads TGTGCCAGCAGTTTATTAAGGGGGAAGGTAGCATACTTC. It is translated as CASSLLRGKVAYF. This chain joins TRBV27 and TRBJ2-7; tentatively, D is TRBD1 (6 bases). Germline loops: CDR1 MNHEY, CDR2 SMNVEV (reference sequence). V was cut by 1 base and J by 13 bases, with 17 bases left in between. CDR3 length equals 13 residues.

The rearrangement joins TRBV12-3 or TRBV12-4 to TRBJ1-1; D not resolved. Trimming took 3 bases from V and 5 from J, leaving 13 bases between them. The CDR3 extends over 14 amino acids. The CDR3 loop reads CASSLGRFITEAFF. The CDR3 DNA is TGTGCCAGCAGTTTGGGCAGGTTTATAACTGAAGCTTTCTTT.

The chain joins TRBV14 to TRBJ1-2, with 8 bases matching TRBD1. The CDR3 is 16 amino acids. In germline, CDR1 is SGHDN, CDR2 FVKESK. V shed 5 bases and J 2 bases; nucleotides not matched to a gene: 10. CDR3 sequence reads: CASSSGQGVGNYGYTF. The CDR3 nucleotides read TGTGCCAGCAGCTCCGGACAGGGTGTCGGGAACTATGGCTACACCTTC.

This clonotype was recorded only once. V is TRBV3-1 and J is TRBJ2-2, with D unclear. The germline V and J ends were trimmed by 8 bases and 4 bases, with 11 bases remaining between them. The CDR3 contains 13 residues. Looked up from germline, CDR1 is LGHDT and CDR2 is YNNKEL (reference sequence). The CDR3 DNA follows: TGTGCCAGCTCACGCAGTACCACCGGGGAGCTGTTTTTT. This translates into CASSRSTTGELFF.

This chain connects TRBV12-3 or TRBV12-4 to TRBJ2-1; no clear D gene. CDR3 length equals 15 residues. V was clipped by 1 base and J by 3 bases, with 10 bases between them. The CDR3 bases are TGTGCCAGCAGTTTAGGATGGCAGAGCTACAATGAGCAGTTCTTC. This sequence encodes CASSLGWQSYNEQFF.